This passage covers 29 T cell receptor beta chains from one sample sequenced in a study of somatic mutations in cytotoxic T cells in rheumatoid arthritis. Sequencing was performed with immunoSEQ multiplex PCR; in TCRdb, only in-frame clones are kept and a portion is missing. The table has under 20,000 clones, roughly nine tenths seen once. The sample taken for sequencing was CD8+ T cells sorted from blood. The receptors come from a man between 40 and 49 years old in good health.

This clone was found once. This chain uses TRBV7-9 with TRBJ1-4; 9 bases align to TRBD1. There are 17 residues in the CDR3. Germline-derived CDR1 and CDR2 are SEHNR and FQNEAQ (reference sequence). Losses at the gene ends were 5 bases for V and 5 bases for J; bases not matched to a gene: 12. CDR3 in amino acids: CASSADRGQRGNEKLFF. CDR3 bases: TGTGCCAGCAGCGCGGACAGGGGTCAGAGAGGGAATGAAAAACTGTTTTTT.

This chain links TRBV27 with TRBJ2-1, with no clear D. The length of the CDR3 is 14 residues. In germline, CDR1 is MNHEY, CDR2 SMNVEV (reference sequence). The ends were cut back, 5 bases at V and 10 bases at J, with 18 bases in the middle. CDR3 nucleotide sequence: TGTGCCAGCAGTCCAAAACCAAGCGTCTTAGAGCAGTTCTTC. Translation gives CASSPKPSVLEQFF.

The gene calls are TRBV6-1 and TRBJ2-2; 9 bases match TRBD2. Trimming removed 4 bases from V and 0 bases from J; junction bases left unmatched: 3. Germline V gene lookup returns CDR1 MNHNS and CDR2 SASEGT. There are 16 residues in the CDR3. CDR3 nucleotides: TGTGCCAGCAGTGGAGGACTAGCGACGAACACCGGGGAGCTGTTTTTT. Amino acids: CASSGGLATNTGELFF.

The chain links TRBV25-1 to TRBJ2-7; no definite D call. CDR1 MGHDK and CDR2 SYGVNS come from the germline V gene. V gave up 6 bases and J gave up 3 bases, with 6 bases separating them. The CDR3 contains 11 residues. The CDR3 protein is CASSPSYEQYF. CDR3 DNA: TGTGCCAGCAGCCCAAGCTACGAGCAGTACTTC.

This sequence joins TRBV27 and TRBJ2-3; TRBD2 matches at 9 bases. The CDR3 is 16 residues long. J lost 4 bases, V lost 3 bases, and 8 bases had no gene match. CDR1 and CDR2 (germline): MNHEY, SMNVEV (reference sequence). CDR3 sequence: CASSLIAGAGADTQYF. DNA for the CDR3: TGTGCCAGCAGTTTGATAGCGGGAGCTGGTGCAGATACGCAGTATTTT.

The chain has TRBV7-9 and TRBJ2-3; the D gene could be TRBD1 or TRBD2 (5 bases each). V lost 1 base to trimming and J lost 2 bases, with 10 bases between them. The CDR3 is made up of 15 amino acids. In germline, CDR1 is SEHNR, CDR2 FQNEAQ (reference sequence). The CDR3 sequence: CASSLVVGDTDTQYF. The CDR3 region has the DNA TGTGCCAGCAGCTTAGTCGTGGGGGACACAGATACGCAGTATTTT.

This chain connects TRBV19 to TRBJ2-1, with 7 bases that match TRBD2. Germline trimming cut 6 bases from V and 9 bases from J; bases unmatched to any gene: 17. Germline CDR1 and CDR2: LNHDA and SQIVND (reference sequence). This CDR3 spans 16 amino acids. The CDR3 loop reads CASSSWAGVAKGEQFF. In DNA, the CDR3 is TGTGCCAGTAGCTCCTGGGCGGGAGTGGCTAAGGGTGAGCAGTTCTTC.

Here the CDR3 DNA reads TGTGCCAGCAGCTCAGAACCAGGACAGGGCTCAAATCAGCCCCAGCATTTT. Its translation: CASSSEPGQGSNQPQHF. The V call is TRBV14, the J call TRBJ1-5; 8 bases are shared with TRBD1. This CDR3 contains 17 residues. Trimming at V came to 5 bases and at J to 4 bases, leaving 13 bases not matched to a gene. Germline CDR1 reads SGHDN; CDR2 reads FVKESK.

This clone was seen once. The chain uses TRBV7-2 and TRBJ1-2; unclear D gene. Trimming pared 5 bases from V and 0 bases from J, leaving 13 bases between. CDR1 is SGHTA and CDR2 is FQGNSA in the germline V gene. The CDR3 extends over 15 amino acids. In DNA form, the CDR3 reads TGTGCCAGCAGCACAACACACAGTCCTAACTATGGCTACACCTTC. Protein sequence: CASSTTHSPNYGYTF.

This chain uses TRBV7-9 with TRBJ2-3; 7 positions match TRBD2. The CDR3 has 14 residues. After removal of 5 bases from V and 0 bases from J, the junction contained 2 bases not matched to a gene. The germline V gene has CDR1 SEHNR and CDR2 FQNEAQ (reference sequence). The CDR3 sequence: CASSREVSTDTQYF. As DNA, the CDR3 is TGTGCCAGCAGCCGGGAGGTTAGCACAGATACGCAGTATTTT.

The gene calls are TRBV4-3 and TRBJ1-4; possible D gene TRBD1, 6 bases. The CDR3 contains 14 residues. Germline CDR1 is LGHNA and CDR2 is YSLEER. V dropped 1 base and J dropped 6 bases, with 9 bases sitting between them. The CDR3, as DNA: TGCGCCAGCAGCCAAGGGTACAGGGATGAAAAACTGTTTTTT. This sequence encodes CASSQGYRDEKLFF.

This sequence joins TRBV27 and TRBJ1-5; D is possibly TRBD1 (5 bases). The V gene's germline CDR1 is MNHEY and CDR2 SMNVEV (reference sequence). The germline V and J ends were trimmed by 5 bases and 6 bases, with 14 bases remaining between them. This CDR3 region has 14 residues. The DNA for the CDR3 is TGTGCCAGCAGTAACATCAGGGTCGGTCAGCCCCAGCATTTT. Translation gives CASSNIRVGQPQHF.

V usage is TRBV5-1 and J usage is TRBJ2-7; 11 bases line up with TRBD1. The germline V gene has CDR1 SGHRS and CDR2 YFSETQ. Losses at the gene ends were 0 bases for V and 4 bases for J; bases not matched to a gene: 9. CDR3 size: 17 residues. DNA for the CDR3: TGCGCCAGCAGCTTGGCTTACGGGACAGGGGGATTTTACGAGCAGTACTTC. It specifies CASSLAYGTGGFYEQYF.

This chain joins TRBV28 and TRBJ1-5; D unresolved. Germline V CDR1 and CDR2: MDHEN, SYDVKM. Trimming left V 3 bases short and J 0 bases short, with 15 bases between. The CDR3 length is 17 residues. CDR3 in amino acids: CASSLVSGQTSNQPQHF. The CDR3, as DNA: TGTGCCAGCAGTTTGGTTAGTGGTCAGACTAGCAATCAGCCCCAGCATTTT.

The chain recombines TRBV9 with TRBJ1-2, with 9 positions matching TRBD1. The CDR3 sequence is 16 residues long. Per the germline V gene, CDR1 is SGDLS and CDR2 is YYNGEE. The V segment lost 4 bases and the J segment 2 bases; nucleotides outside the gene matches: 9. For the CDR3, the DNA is TGTGCCAGCAGCACGACCGGGACAGGGTCCAACTATGGCTACACCTTC. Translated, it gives CASSTTGTGSNYGYTF. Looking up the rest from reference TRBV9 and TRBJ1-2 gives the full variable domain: DSGVTQTPKHLITATGQRVTLRCSPRSGDLSVYWYQQSLDQGLQFLIQYYNGEERAKGNILERFSAQQFPDLHSELNLSSLELGDSALYFCASSTTGTGSNYGYTFGSGTRLTVV.

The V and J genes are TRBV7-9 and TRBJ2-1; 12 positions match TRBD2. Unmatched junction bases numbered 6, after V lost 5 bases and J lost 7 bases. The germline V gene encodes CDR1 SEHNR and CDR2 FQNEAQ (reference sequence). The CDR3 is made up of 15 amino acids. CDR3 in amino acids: CASSLTSGSSNEQFF. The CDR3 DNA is TGTGCCAGCAGCCTGACTAGCGGGAGTTCGAATGAGCAGTTCTTC.

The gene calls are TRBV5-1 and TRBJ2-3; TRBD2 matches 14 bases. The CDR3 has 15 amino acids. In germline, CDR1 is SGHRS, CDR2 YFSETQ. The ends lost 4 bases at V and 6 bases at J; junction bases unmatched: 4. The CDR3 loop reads CASSPGTSGSDTQYF. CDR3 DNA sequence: TGCGCCAGCAGCCCCGGGACTAGCGGGAGTGATACGCAGTATTTT.

CDR3 sequence: CASSRGGESYNEQFF. The CDR3 DNA follows: TGCGCCAGCAGCCGGGGGGGGGAGTCCTACAATGAGCAGTTCTTC. V usage is TRBV4-1 and J usage is TRBJ2-1; 7 nucleotides match TRBD2. The CDR3 consists of 15 residues. V shed 4 bases, J shed 1 base, and the junction held 4 bases outside the gene matches. CDR1 MGHRA and CDR2 YSYEKL come from the germline V gene.

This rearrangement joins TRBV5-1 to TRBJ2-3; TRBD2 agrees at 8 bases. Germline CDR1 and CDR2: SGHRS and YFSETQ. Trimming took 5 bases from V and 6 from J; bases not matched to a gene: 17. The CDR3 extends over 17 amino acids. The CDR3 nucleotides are TGCGCCAGCAGTGGGACGACTAGCGCCACGACCAGGGATACGCAGTATTTT. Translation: CASSGTTSATTRDTQYF.

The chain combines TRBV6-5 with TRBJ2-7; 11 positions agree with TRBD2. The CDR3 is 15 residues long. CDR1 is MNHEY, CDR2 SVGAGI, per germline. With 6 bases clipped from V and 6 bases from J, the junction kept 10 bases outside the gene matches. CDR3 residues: CASSLAGGPGGEQYF. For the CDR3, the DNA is TGTGCCAGCAGCCTAGCGGGAGGCCCGGGGGGCGAGCAGTACTTC.

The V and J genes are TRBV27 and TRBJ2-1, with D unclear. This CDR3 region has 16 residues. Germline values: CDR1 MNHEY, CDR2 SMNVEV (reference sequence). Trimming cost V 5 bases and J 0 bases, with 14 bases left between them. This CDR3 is CASSPSDVSSYNEQFF. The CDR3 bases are TGTGCCAGCAGTCCCTCGGACGTGAGCTCCTACAATGAGCAGTTCTTC.

The CDR3 loop is CASSLAENEQFF. As DNA, the CDR3 is TGTGCCAGCAGCTTGGCCGAGAATGAGCAGTTCTTC. The chain has TRBV5-4 and TRBJ2-1; no definite D call. The CDR3 totals 12 residues. Trimming cost V 0 bases and J 7 bases, with 5 bases left between them. Germline V gene sequence: CDR1 SGHNT, CDR2 YYREEE (reference sequence).

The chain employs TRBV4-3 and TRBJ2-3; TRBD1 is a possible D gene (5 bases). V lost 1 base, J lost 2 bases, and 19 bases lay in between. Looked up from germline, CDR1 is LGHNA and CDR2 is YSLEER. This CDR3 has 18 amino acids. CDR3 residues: CASSQGGPQRVVTDTQYF. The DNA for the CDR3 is TGCGCCAGCAGCCAAGGGGGCCCGCAAAGGGTGGTCACAGATACGCAGTATTTT.

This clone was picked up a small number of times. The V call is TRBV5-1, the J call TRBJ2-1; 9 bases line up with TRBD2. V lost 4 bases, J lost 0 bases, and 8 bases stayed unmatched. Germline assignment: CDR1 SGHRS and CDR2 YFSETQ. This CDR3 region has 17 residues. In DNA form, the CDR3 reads TGCGCCAGCAGCGGGAGGAGCGGGAGGAGCTCCTACAATGAGCAGTTCTTC. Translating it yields CASSGRSGRSSYNEQFF. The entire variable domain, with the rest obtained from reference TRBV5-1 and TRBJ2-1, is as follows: KAGVTQTPRYLIKTRGQQVTLSCSPISGHRSVSWYQQTPGQGLQFLFEYFSETQRNKGNFPGRFSGRQFSNSRSEMNVSTLELGDSALYLCASSGRSGRSSYNEQFFGPGTRLTVL.

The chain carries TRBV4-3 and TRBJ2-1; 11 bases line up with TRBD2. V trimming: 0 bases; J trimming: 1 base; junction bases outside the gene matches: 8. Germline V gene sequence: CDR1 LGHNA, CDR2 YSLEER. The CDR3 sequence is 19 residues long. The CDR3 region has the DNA TGCGCCAGCAGCCAAGATGGGGTAGCGGGAGGGAGGTCCTACAATGAGCAGTTCTTC. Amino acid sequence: CASSQDGVAGGRSYNEQFF.

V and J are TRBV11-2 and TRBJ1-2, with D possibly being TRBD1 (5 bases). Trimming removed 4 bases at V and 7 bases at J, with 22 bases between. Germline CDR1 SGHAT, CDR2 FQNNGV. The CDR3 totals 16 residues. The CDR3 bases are TGTGCCAGCAGCTCAGTTCGGGACTTCTCCTCGGGTGGCTACACCTTC. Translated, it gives CASSSVRDFSSGGYTF.

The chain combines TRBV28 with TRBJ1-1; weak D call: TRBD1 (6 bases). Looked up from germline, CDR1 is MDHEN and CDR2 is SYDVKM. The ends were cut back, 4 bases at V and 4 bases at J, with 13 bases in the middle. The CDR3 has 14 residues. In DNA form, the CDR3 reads TGTGCCAGCAGTTATATGGGGGGCGGCACTGAAGCTTTCTTT. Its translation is CASSYMGGGTEAFF.

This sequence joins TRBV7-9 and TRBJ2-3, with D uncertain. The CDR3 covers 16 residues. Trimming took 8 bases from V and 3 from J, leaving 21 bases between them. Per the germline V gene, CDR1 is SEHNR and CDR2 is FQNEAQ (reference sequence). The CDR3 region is CASPPPTPIGTDTQYF. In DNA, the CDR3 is TGTGCCAGCCCCCCACCCACGCCGATTGGGACAGATACGCAGTATTTT.

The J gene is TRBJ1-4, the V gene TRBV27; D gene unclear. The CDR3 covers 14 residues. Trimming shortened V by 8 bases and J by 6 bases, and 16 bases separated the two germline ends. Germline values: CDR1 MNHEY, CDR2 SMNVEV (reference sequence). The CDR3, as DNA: TGTGCCAGCCCTCTACTCAGCCTGGATGAAAAACTGTTTTTT. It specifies CASPLLSLDEKLFF.